One sample yielded the 21 T cell receptor beta chains listed below, sequenced in a study of blood T cells in healthy people across ages. The authors ran a second PCR of roughly 6 to 12 cycles using a sample-barcoded 5' primer and a J-beta primer mix. In TCRdb, the 5' RACE reads were re-called with MiXCR into one record per CDR3 protein. The sample holds around 1,000,000 distinct CDR3 sequences, approximately 25% seen once. The same data also contributed to another study, on T cells of mothers and their children.

Sequences were obtained from blood. These receptors originate from a girl between 2 and 10 years old in good health.

V is TRBV20-1 and J is TRBJ2-1; 9 positions agree with TRBD2. The V gene end was trimmed by 5 bases and the J gene end by 8 bases; junction bases not matched to a gene: 7. This CDR3 spans 13 amino acids. The V gene's germline CDR1 is DFQATT and CDR2 SNEGSKA (reference sequence). CDR3 nucleotide sequence: TGCAGTGCTCCCGGGACTAGCCTCGATGAGCAGTTCTTC. Its translation is CSAPGTSLDEQFF.

V gene TRBV7-9 combines with J gene TRBJ1-2, with unresolved D. The V and J ends lost 3 bases and 7 bases respectively, with 15 bases between them. The CDR3 is 14 residues long. From germline, CDR1 is SEHNR and CDR2 FQNEAQ (reference sequence). In nucleotides, the CDR3 is TGTGCCAGCAGCTTCTCCAGCCTTTTTACTGGCTACACCTTC. This gives the protein CASSFSSLFTGYTF.

This clonotype has a count of ten or more. The chain joins TRBV11-3 to TRBJ2-5; D is ambiguous. Per the germline V gene, CDR1 is SGHNT and CDR2 is YENEEA. The V end lost 0 bases, the J end lost 5 bases, and 13 bases lay between the germline ends. The CDR3 extends over 15 amino acids. CDR3 bases: TGTGCCAGCAGCTTAGATTTGGAAGTGGGGGAGACCCAGTACTTC. It codes for CASSLDLEVGETQYF.

This clonotype was observed a few times. The chain carries TRBV6-6 and TRBJ1-2; TRBD1 might be the D (6 bases). Germline loops: CDR1 MNHNY, CDR2 SVGAGI (reference sequence). The CDR3 sequence is 12 residues long. V was clipped by 11 bases and J by 3 bases, with 13 bases between them. This CDR3 is CACVGGYYGYTF. In nucleotides, the CDR3 is TGTGCCTGCGTGGGGGGCTACTATGGCTACACCTTC.

This chain links TRBV11-2 with TRBJ1-2; maybe TRBD1 (5 bases). The CDR3 is 15 residues long. CDR1 is SGHAT and CDR2 is FQNNGV in the germline V gene. V lost 4 bases, J lost 8 bases, and 20 bases lay in between. The CDR3 loop is CASSSVGATVLGYTF. CDR3 bases: TGTGCCAGCAGCTCCGTTGGGGCGACAGTTTTGGGCTACACCTTC. Full variable domain (outside the CDR3, taken from reference TRBV11-2 and TRBJ1-2): EAGVAQSPRYKIIEKRQSVAFWCNPISGHATLYWYQQILGQGPKLLIQFQNNGVVDDSQLPKDRFSAERLKGVDSTLKIQPAKLEDSAVYLCASSSVGATVLGYTFGSGTRLTVV.

A few counts support this clonotype. The chain combines TRBV29-1 with TRBJ2-5; D is possibly TRBD1 (5 bases). The J call may be in error: the DNA end matches TRBJ2-1 better. Germline V CDR1 and CDR2: SQVTM, ANQGSEA. CDR3 length: 10 residues. The CDR3 nucleotides read TGCAGCGTTAACAGGAATGAGCAGTTCTTC. Its translation is CSVNRNEQFF.

Many counts were recorded for this clonotype. The chain is built from TRBV5-6 and TRBJ2-7; 9 nucleotides align to TRBD1. This CDR3 comprises 14 residues. J was trimmed by 0 bases and V by 4 bases; bases with no gene match: 2. CDR1 and CDR2 (germline): SGHDT, YYEEEE. The CDR3 nucleotides are TGTGCCAGCAGCCAGACAGGGGGCTCCTACGAGCAGTACTTC. Protein product: CASSQTGGSYEQYF.

This clonotype was seen a single time. A junction end diverges from the germline sequence, so it may reflect a read error. The chain is built from TRBV27 and TRBJ2-3; the D is unclear. The CDR3 contains 12 residues. Germline V gene data show CDR1 as MNHEY and CDR2 as SMNVEV (reference sequence). CDR3 DNA: TGTGCCAGCAGTTTCATTCCAGATACGCAGTGTTTT. Translating it yields CASSFIPDTQCF.

A few counts support this clonotype. The chain is built from TRBV7-2 and TRBJ2-1; D perhaps matches TRBD1 (6 bases). The V end lost 3 bases, the J end lost 6 bases, and 12 bases lay between the germline ends. The CDR3 is made up of 14 amino acids. Germline CDR1 SGHTA, CDR2 FQGNSA. CDR3 protein: CASSFIPQGNEQFF. CDR3 DNA sequence: TGTGCCAGCAGCTTCATACCACAGGGCAATGAGCAGTTCTTC.

The gene calls are TRBV6-1 and TRBJ1-4, with unresolved D. CDR1 is MNHNS and CDR2 is SASEGT in the germline V gene. This CDR3 comprises 14 residues. Trimming removed 3 bases from V and 6 bases from J, with 11 bases in between. The CDR3 here is CASSENRVDEKLFF. CDR3 nucleotide sequence: TGTGCCAGCAGTGAGAATAGGGTAGATGAAAAACTGTTTTTT.

This clonotype has only a few counts. This chain connects TRBV20-1 to TRBJ2-7; 9 bases align to TRBD2. The CDR3 is 13 residues long. The junction had 3 bases not matched to a gene; V was cut back by 1 base and J by 5 bases. Germline loops: CDR1 DFQATT, CDR2 SNEGSKA (reference sequence). The CDR3 reads CSARVAGVHEQYF. The CDR3, as DNA: TGCAGTGCTAGAGTAGCGGGAGTCCACGAGCAGTACTTC.

This rearrangement joins TRBV7-9 to TRBJ2-1; a weak D match, TRBD2 (5 bases). The V end lost 2 bases, the J end lost 7 bases, and 21 bases lay between the germline ends. The CDR3 spans 17 residues. CDR1 is SEHNR, CDR2 FQNEAQ, per germline (reference sequence). CDR3 in amino acids: CASSLRVGIAQSNEQFF. The CDR3 region has the DNA TGTGCCAGCAGCTTAAGGGTCGGGATCGCCCAAAGTAATGAGCAGTTCTTC.

The chain combines TRBV9 with TRBJ1-5; 7 bases are shared with TRBD1. From germline, CDR1 is SGDLS and CDR2 YYNGEE. V trimming: 3 bases; J trimming: 4 bases; junction bases outside the gene matches: 4. The CDR3 is 14 residues long. This chain's CDR3 is CASSEGTVNQPQHF. In nucleotides, the CDR3 is TGTGCCAGCAGCGAGGGGACAGTTAATCAGCCCCAGCATTTT.

This clonotype was observed a few times. The CDR3 DNA reads TGCAGTGCTAGCACCGGGACGTTCGATCAGCCCCAGCATTTT. This codes for CSASTGTFDQPQHF. The gene calls are TRBV20-1 and TRBJ1-5; weak D call: TRBD1 (5 bases). This CDR3 contains 14 residues. The ends were cut back, 3 bases at V and 5 bases at J, with 14 bases in the middle. Germline CDR1 is DFQATT and CDR2 is SNEGSKA (reference sequence).

J is TRBJ2-7 and V is TRBV9; 10 bases agree with TRBD1. Germline lookup yields CDR1 SGDLS and CDR2 YYNGEE. The CDR3 contains 16 residues. J was trimmed by 4 bases and V by 5 bases; bases with no gene match: 12. The CDR3 spells CASRPPGQGIRYEQYF. The CDR3 region has the DNA TGTGCCAGCAGACCTCCGGGACAGGGGATACGGTACGAGCAGTACTTC.

The chain carries TRBV4-3 and TRBJ1-4, with D tentatively TRBD1 (6 bases). Germline-derived CDR1 and CDR2 are LGHNA and YSLEER. The CDR3 runs 18 residues. V was shortened by 0 bases and J by 3 bases, with 17 bases between the two germline ends. CDR3 DNA sequence: TGCGCCAGCAGCCAAGAAGGGCCGCGGGGGGCGCCTAATGAAAAACTGTTTTTT. Translated: CASSQEGPRGAPNEKLFF.

The chain uses TRBV20-1 and TRBJ2-4, with D uncertain. There are 15 residues in the CDR3. In germline, CDR1 is DFQATT, CDR2 SNEGSKA (reference sequence). V gave up 0 bases and J gave up 0 bases, with 9 bases separating them. CDR3 coding DNA: TGCAGTGCTAGAGATACGGAGTTAGCCAAAAACATTCAGTACTTC. As protein: CSARDTELAKNIQYF.

The chain carries TRBV29-1 and TRBJ1-4, with unresolved D. The CDR3 covers 13 residues. Trimming pared 7 bases from V and 4 bases from J, leaving 13 bases between. The germline CDR1 and CDR2 sequences are SQVTM and ANQGSEA. The CDR3 spells CSAAGGSNEKLFF. In DNA form, the CDR3 reads TGCAGCGCCGCTGGCGGAAGTAATGAAAAACTGTTTTTT.

The CDR3 loop reads CASSEEVAAEQFF. CDR3 in DNA: TGTGCCAGCAGTGAAGAGGTGGCAGCTGAGCAGTTCTTC. J is TRBJ2-5 and V is TRBV2; D ambiguous. The end of the DNA aligns better with TRBJ2-1, so the J call may be wrong. This CDR3 contains 13 residues. The germline V gene encodes CDR1 SNHLY and CDR2 FYNNEI.

V and J are TRBV28 and TRBJ2-5, with 7 bases fitting TRBD1. The germline V gene has CDR1 MDHEN and CDR2 SYDVKM. Trimming took 2 bases from V and 3 from J; bases not matched to a gene: 6. CDR3 length: 15 residues. The CDR3 nucleotides are TGTGCCAGCAGTTTAATCTTAGGGGGCGAAGAGACCCAGTACTTC. It translates to CASSLILGGEETQYF.

V usage is TRBV11-2 and J usage is TRBJ2-1, with 7 nucleotides matching TRBD2. With 5 bases clipped from V and 3 bases from J, the junction kept 16 bases outside the gene matches. The CDR3 loop spans 18 amino acids. The V gene's germline CDR1 is SGHAT and CDR2 FQNNGV. The DNA for the CDR3 is TGTGCCAGCAGCCGACTAGCTGTGCAGCATGGACTCTACAATGAGCAGTTCTTC. It encodes CASSRLAVQHGLYNEQFF.